What follows are 9 T cell receptor beta chains derived from one specimen sequenced in a study of regulatory T cells in long-lasting Graves disease. For TCR beta, libraries came from iRepertoire HTBI primers and Arm-PCR of CDR3 regions. TCRdb re-called the multiplex PCR reads with MiXCR, one entry per CDR3 protein. The data contain hundreds of thousands of distinct CDR3 sequences, more than 15% of them singletons. Time point meaning: newly diagnosed GD, antithyroid drugs for less than 3 months. The TCR library was made from RNA that had been extracted from PBMCs in TRIzol. The sample also formed part of further work on T cells in Graves' hyperthyroidism and ophthalmopathy.

The material sequenced was peripheral blood mononuclear cells (PBMCs), taken at new diagnosis, from a patient treated with antithyroid drugs. These receptor sequences come from a woman aged 40-60 years with Graves disease.

This clonotype was counted once. The junction differs from germline at one of its ends, possibly a read error. The V call is TRBV6-2 or TRBV6-3, the J call TRBJ2-1; D tentatively fits TRBD1 or TRBD2 (7 bases each). Per the germline V gene, CDR1 is MNHEY and CDR2 is SVGEGT. The CDR3 runs to 14 residues. The CDR3 region is CASTRGGQGNERFF. DNA of the CDR3: TGTGCCAGCACCAGGGGGGGACAAGGGAATGAGCGGTTCTTC.

This clonotype was recorded a few times. The V gene is TRBV5-6, the J gene TRBJ1-1, with D possibly matching TRBD1 (6 bases). Germline CDR1 SGHDT, CDR2 YYEEEE. V lost 2 bases and J 7 bases, leaving 9 bases between the germline ends. The CDR3 extends over 12 amino acids. The CDR3 region is CASSLQGYEAFF. The CDR3 DNA sequence: TGTGCCAGCAGCTTACAGGGATATGAAGCTTTCTTT.

The chain carries TRBV13 and TRBJ1-1; D remains unclear. Germline values: CDR1 PRHDT, CDR2 FYEKMQ (reference sequence). V was pared by 4 bases and J by 0 bases, with 12 bases between. The CDR3 loop spans 15 amino acids. This CDR3 reads CASSWGGQMNTEAFF. The CDR3 DNA reads as TGTGCCAGCAGCTGGGGTGGGCAGATGAACACTGAAGCTTTCTTT. Supplemented by reference TRBV13 and TRBJ1-1, the full variable domain reads AAGVIQSPRHLIKEKRETATLKCYPIPRHDTVYWYQQGPGQDPQFLISFYEKMQSDKGSIPDRFSAQQFSDYHSELNMSSLELGDSALYFCASSWGGQMNTEAFFGQGTRLTVV.

Comment on this clonotype: One base away lies a much larger clone, so this may be a sequencing read error. The CDR3, as DNA: TGTGCCAGCAGTGAAGCTCCAGGGGCCTCCTATGGCTACACCTTC. Protein sequence: CASSEAPGASYGYTF. The chain employs TRBV6-1 and TRBJ1-2; the D gene is possibly TRBD1 (6 bases). The CDR3 loop spans 15 amino acids. Deletions cut 0 bases from V and 4 bases from J, with 12 bases between. CDR1 is MNHNS, CDR2 SASEGT, per germline.

This clonotype has a count of ten or more. CDR3 region: CASSQDVFSVGGLNTEAFF. The CDR3 DNA follows: TGTGCCAGCAGCCAAGATGTATTCTCGGTAGGGGGTTTGAACACTGAAGCTTTCTTT. The chain couples TRBV3-1 to TRBJ1-1; tentatively, D is TRBD1 (6 bases). Germline V gene lookup returns CDR1 LGHDT and CDR2 YNNKEL (reference sequence). The length of the CDR3 is 19 residues. The germline V and J ends were trimmed by 0 bases and 0 bases, with 20 bases remaining between them.

This clonotype was recorded at least ten times. Germline and junction disagree at one end, which may indicate a read error. This chain links TRBV12-3 or TRBV12-4 with TRBJ2-3; 12 bases agree with TRBD2. The CDR3 contains 12 residues. The CDR3 is CASSPTSGGPRF. DNA for the CDR3: TGTGCCAGCAGCCCGACTAGCGGGGGCCCCCGTTTT.

This clonotype was recorded at least ten times. The chain joins TRBV5-6 to TRBJ2-1, with no clear D. CDR3 size: 18 residues. The V gene lost 4 bases and the J gene lost 7 bases, with 27 bases spanning the gap. Germline values: CDR1 SGHDT, CDR2 YYEEEE. CDR3 nucleotide sequence: TGTGCCAGCAGCCCTAACCCCATCAACAGCGTAAGAGGTAATGAGCAGTTCTTC. It is translated as CASSPNPINSVRGNEQFF. Full variable domain (outside the CDR3, taken from reference TRBV5-6 and TRBJ2-1): DAGVTQSPTHLIKTRGQQVTLRCSPKSGHDTVSWYQQALGQGPQFIFQYYEEEERQRGNFPDRFSGHQFPNYSSELNVNALLLGDSALYLCASSPNPINSVRGNEQFFGPGTRLTVL.

J is TRBJ1-4 and V is TRBV28, with 10 bases matching TRBD1. Germline-derived CDR1 and CDR2 are MDHEN and SYDVKM. CDR3 length: 15 amino acids. With V trimmed by 6 bases and J by 13 bases, 14 bases remained unmatched. The CDR3 reads CASSPEGTGEVGLFF. The CDR3, as DNA: TGTGCCAGCAGCCCAGAGGGGACAGGGGAGGTCGGACTGTTTTTT. The variable domain in full, completed from reference TRBV28 and TRBJ1-4, reads DVKVTQSSRYLVKRTGEKVFLECVQDMDHENMFWYRQDPGLGLRLIYFSYDVKMKEKGDIPEGYSVSREKKERFSLILESASTNQTSMYLCASSPEGTGEVGLFFGSGTQLSVL.

This clonotype has ten or more counts. The genes are TRBV3-1 and TRBJ1-5; no definite D call. Trimming stripped 6 bases from V and 2 bases from J, with 11 bases between. Per germline, CDR1 LGHDT and CDR2 YNNKEL (reference sequence). The CDR3 loop spans 14 amino acids. CDR3 loop: CASSSGWGNQPQHF. The CDR3 DNA reads TGTGCCAGCAGTTCTGGGTGGGGCAATCAGCCCCAGCATTTT. The complete variable domain, with remaining parts taken from reference TRBV3-1 and TRBJ1-5, reads DTAVSQTPKYLVTQMGNDKSIKCEQNLGHDTMYWYKQDSKKFLKIMFSYNNKELIINETVPNRFSPKSPDKAHLNLHINSLELGDSAVYFCASSSGWGNQPQHFGDGTRLSIL.